These T cell receptor beta chains were read from a single sample in a study of regulatory T cells in long-lasting Graves disease. TCRdb re-called the multiplex PCR reads with MiXCR, one entry per CDR3 protein. Here the sample spans about 200,000 distinct CDR3 sequences, approximately 19% being singletons. These data were also filed under a second study, of T cells in Graves' hyperthyroidism and ophthalmopathy.

The sequencing used peripheral blood mononuclear cells (PBMCs), collected at new diagnosis, from a patient treated with antithyroid drugs. All receptors come from a woman aged 25 to 39 with Graves disease. Each CDR3 is given with its conserved first and last residue. The D gene is left open where the match is weak. Expanded clones get a size class; other rows say once, few or many, or leave the size out.

many,TRBD2,TRBJ2-7,TRBV28,TGTGCCAGCAGCCTCCGCGGAATAACTAGCGGGAGGGCCCACGAGCAGTACTTC,CASSLRGITSGRAHEQYF
many,NA,TRBJ2-4,TRBV3-1,TGTGCCAGCAGCCAAAGACGAAGGACCGGAGCCAAAAACATTCAGTACTTC,CASSQRRRTGAKNIQYF
NA,NA,TRBJ2-7,TRBV28,TGTGCCAGCAGTTTTTCGGACATGTGGTACTTC,CASSFSDMWYF
few,NA,TRBJ1-3,TRBV7-3,TGTGCCAGCACTCCCCGACCGTTATTACCTGGAAACACCATATATTTT,CASTPRPLLPGNTIYF
many,NA,TRBJ1-5,TRBV7-8,TGTGCCAGCAGCTCTCTAGCGGGAGGGCCCACAGATACGCAGCATTTT,CASSSLAGGPTDTQHF
many,NA,TRBJ2-1,TRBV11-2,TGTGCCAGCAGCTTAGATCTTTGGAATGAGCAGTTCTTC,CASSLDLWNEQFF
many,TRBD2,TRBJ2-1,TRBV20-1,TGCAGTGCTAGTGGGCGGGGGAGGGCCCCCCTGTCCTACAATGAGCAGTTCTTC,CSASGRGRAPLSYNEQFF
once,NA,TRBJ1-2,TRBV11-2,TGTGCCAGCAGCTTCCGCTCTAACTATCGATACACCTTC,CASSFRSNYRYTF
many,TRBD1,TRBJ1-1,TRBV10-1,TGCGCCAGCACCTTAATCAGGACAGGCCCGGAGTTGAACACTGAAGCTTTCTTT,CASTLIRTGPELNTEAFF
many,NA,TRBJ1-1,TRBV6-1,TGTGCCAGCAGGTCGATGGAGGGGCCGAACACTGAAGCTTTCTTT,CASRSMEGPNTEAFF
NA,NA,TRBJ1-1,TRBV27,TGTGCCAGCAGGGGAGGGGGGAGGACTGAAGCTTTCTTT,CASRGGGRTEAFF